Listed here is a single T cell receptor beta chain. These data belong to a study of blood T cell repertoires in COVID-19. Whole-study context: Samples of COVID-19 (acute and convalescent) were obtained from the United States, Italy and Spain. T cells, B-cell-depleted T cells, or PBMCs provided the cDNA or gDNA that served as material.

CDR1 MDHEN and CDR2 SYDVKM come from the germline V gene. With 6 bases removed from V and 1 base from J, the gap between germline ends came to 9 bases. The CDR3 has 13 residues. Original processing notes: From reference gene primer amplification, estimates of nucleated cell counts were derived. The table came from immunoSEQ multiplex PCR; TCRdb's copy has only in-frame clones and leaves some out. Clonal size and the V and J genes are those of that table, whereas D and trimming came from the DNA. The sample includes about 220,000 clones, about 85% of them seen just once. This sequence joins TRBV28 and TRBJ1-2; possible D gene TRBD1, 5 bases. The source of this sequence is a man in his fifties who had recovered from COVID-19. Sample: peripheral blood. DNA for the CDR3: TGTGCCAGCAGACTGACAGATAACTATGGCTACACCTTC. As protein: CASRLTDNYGYTF.